Sequencing of this T cell receptor (beta chain) was carried out in a study of identical twins. TCRdb independently ran MiXCR on the 5' RACE reads; one entry per CDR3 protein. The sample comprises about 530,000 distinct CDR3 sequences, about 22% of which are singletons, and around 0.48% rests with the top ten. Study-wide points: In zero-insertion analyses, partial confounding could arise from invariant MAIT and iNKT cells. Out-of-frame alpha sequences common to twins exhibited a surplus of low generation probability. Twins shared beta out-of-frame sequences in excess, but this excess was weaker.

This clonotype was observed a handful of times. Antigen: not known. The V and J ends lost 3 bases and 0 bases, in that order; junction bases with no gene match: 2. The CDR3 contains 14 residues. Germline values: CDR1 SGHRS, CDR2 YFSETQ. The sample was also linked to a second study, of yellow fever vaccine responses in identical twins.

This receptor was obtained from a woman aged 18 to 35 in good health. The rearrangement joins TRBV5-1 to TRBJ2-7; 8 nucleotides match TRBD1. Sequences were obtained from CD4+ T cells sorted from blood. Here the CDR3 DNA reads TGCGCCAGCAGCTACAGGGGGGACTCCTACGAGCAGTACTTC. As protein: CASSYRGDSYEQYF.